One sample yielded the 17 T cell receptor beta chains listed below, sequenced in a study of cytomegalovirus exposure and HLA in healthy donors. PCR involved 60 Vbeta and 13 Jbeta primers. Using immunoSEQ multiplex PCR, the repertoire was profiled, and TCRdb retains in-frame clones only, with some absent. This sample carries around 130,000 clones, over 70% of them seen once, and the ten largest clones take under 3%. The sample taken for sequencing was PBMCs. The receptors were gathered from a woman aged 40-49 years in good health and CMV-seropositive.

On this clone itself: Other DNA sequences in the same sample also yield this CDR3. V is TRBV19 and J is TRBJ2-7; the match to TRBD2 covers 7 bases. The CDR3 is 14 amino acids. Per the germline V gene, CDR1 is LNHDA and CDR2 is SQIVND (reference sequence). V shed 5 bases, J shed 4 bases, and the junction held 8 bases outside the gene matches. CDR3 bases: TGTGCCAGTAGTCCCGGTACCGGGGGGTACGAGCAGTACTTC. It codes for CASSPGTGGYEQYF.

This chain joins TRBV6-6 and TRBJ1-5; D possibly corresponds to TRBD1 (5 bases). Germline loops: CDR1 MNHNY, CDR2 SVGAGI (reference sequence). Trimming took 4 bases from V and 9 from J, leaving 16 bases between them. The CDR3 consists of 14 residues. The CDR3 reads CASSLGQVELPQHF. For the CDR3, the DNA is TGTGCCAGCAGTTTGGGGCAGGTTGAACTGCCCCAGCATTTT.

This chain connects TRBV19 to TRBJ2-2; weak D call: TRBD2 (6 bases). The CDR3 has 17 amino acids. Germline V CDR1 and CDR2: LNHDA, SQIVND (reference sequence). The germline V and J ends were trimmed by 7 bases and 4 bases, with 22 bases remaining between them. The CDR3 DNA reads TGTGCCAGTACCCAAAGCGGGCAGAGAAGGTTCACCGGGGAGCTGTTTTTT. It encodes CASTQSGQRRFTGELFF.

The V and J genes are TRBV2 and TRBJ1-6; 10 bases map to TRBD1. The V gene's germline CDR1 is SNHLY and CDR2 FYNNEI. V shed 6 bases, J shed 15 bases, and the junction held 5 bases outside the gene matches. CDR3 length: 12 residues. The CDR3 nucleotides are TGTGCCAGCAGGGGACAGGGGCTCCACCTCCACTTT. It codes for CASRGQGLHLHF.

This rearrangement joins TRBV7-2 to TRBJ1-2, with TRBD1 matching 9 bases. V dropped 1 base and J dropped 5; count of bases not matched to a gene: 8. This CDR3 contains 16 residues. Germline V gene sequence: CDR1 SGHTA, CDR2 FQGNSA. The CDR3 loop reads CASSLGARGTGYGYTF. The CDR3 coding sequence is TGTGCCAGCAGCTTAGGGGCGAGAGGGACAGGGTATGGCTACACCTTC.

This chain connects TRBV7-2 to TRBJ2-7; 7 bases line up with TRBD1. Unmatched junction bases numbered 7, after V lost 8 bases and J lost 3 bases. Germline assignment: CDR1 SGHTA and CDR2 FQGNSA. CDR3 size: 13 residues. In nucleotides, the CDR3 is TGTGCCAGCGCTAACCCAGGGGGCTACGAGCAGTACTTC. Translation: CASANPGGYEQYF.

The chain uses TRBV7-2 and TRBJ2-5, with a weak D call TRBD1 (6 bases). The germline V gene encodes CDR1 SGHTA and CDR2 FQGNSA. The CDR3 totals 13 residues. V was trimmed by 5 bases and J by 4 bases, leaving 11 bases between them. CDR3 coding DNA: TGTGCCAGCAGCCGTGGGGGCTCAGAGACCCAGTACTTC. The encoded protein is CASSRGGSETQYF.

This clone was seen a handful of times. The gene calls are TRBV9 and TRBJ1-1; 10 bases align to TRBD1. Germline trimming cut 5 bases from V and 3 bases from J; bases unmatched to any gene: 4. The germline V gene encodes CDR1 SGDLS and CDR2 YYNGEE. This CDR3 comprises 14 residues. The CDR3: CASRKGQGYTEAFF. The CDR3 coding sequence is TGTGCCAGCAGAAAGGGACAGGGGTACACTGAAGCTTTCTTT.

J is TRBJ2-7 and V is TRBV5-1, with D maybe TRBD1 (6 bases). V was trimmed by 1 base and J by 6 bases, leaving 11 bases between them. Looked up from germline, CDR1 is SGHRS and CDR2 is YFSETQ. CDR3 size: 13 residues. CDR3 region: CASSLHQDSEQYF. The CDR3 region has the DNA TGCGCCAGCAGCTTGCACCAGGACAGCGAGCAGTACTTC.

The V call is TRBV7-9, the J call TRBJ1-2; TRBD1 matches 10 bases. V shed 5 bases, J shed 0 bases, and the junction held 6 bases outside the gene matches. The CDR3 extends over 16 amino acids. CDR1 and CDR2 from the germline V gene are SEHNR and FQNEAQ (reference sequence). The CDR3, as DNA: TGTGCCAGCAGCGTGACGGGGACAGGGGCTAACTATGGCTACACCTTC. As protein: CASSVTGTGANYGYTF.

The chain has TRBV9 and TRBJ1-1; the match to TRBD1 covers 9 bases. In germline, CDR1 is SGDLS, CDR2 YYNGEE. This CDR3 has 14 amino acids. Trimming at V came to 4 bases and at J to 4 bases, leaving 5 bases not matched to a gene. CDR3 sequence reads: CASSSQTGGTEAFF. The CDR3 nucleotides are TGTGCCAGCAGCTCCCAGACAGGGGGCACTGAAGCTTTCTTT.

The chain is built from TRBV9 and TRBJ1-6, with D perhaps TRBD1 (5 bases). CDR3 length: 14 amino acids. V lost 0 bases to trimming and J lost 6 bases, with 7 bases between them. Germline-derived CDR1 and CDR2 are SGDLS and YYNGEE. In nucleotides, the CDR3 is TGTGCCAGCAGCGTAGACCAGGGTAATTCACCCCTCCACTTT. Residues: CASSVDQGNSPLHF.

The chain has TRBV11-2 and TRBJ2-1; a weak D match, TRBD2 (7 bases). This CDR3 spans 15 amino acids. Trimming pared 1 base from V and 9 bases from J, leaving 16 bases between. CDR1 is SGHAT, CDR2 FQNNGV, per germline. The chain's CDR3 is CASSLGGGPTVEQFF. For the CDR3, the DNA is TGTGCCAGCAGCTTAGGGGGGGGGCCAACGGTTGAGCAGTTCTTC.

This chain joins TRBV5-6 and TRBJ2-3; 10 nucleotides match TRBD1. The CDR3 totals 14 residues. Germline lookup yields CDR1 SGHDT and CDR2 YYEEEE. J lost 5 bases, V lost 3 bases, and 3 bases had no gene match. CDR3 sequence (DNA): TGTGCCAGCAGCTGGACAGGGGGGCAAGATACGCAGTATTTT. Translation gives CASSWTGGQDTQYF.

The V gene is TRBV30, the J gene TRBJ2-3; 7 positions agree with TRBD1. Germline V lookup: CDR1 GTSNPN, CDR2 SVGIG (reference sequence). The CDR3 is 12 amino acids. The J segment lost 4 bases and the V segment lost 3 bases, leaving 1 base of the junction unmatched. For the CDR3, the DNA is TGTGCCTGGAGAGGGGGCGCAGATACGCAGTATTTT. Its translation: CAWRGGADTQYF.

This chain links TRBV6-5 with TRBJ1-2, with TRBD1 as a possible D gene (6 bases). This CDR3 has 16 amino acids. Per germline, CDR1 MNHEY and CDR2 SVGAGI. The V gene lost 3 bases and the J gene lost 4 bases, with 18 bases spanning the gap. The DNA for the CDR3 is TGTGCCAGCAGTTATGGACAGCAACATAACGCCTATGGCTACACCTTC. Its translation is CASSYGQQHNAYGYTF.

The chain is built from TRBV6-1 and TRBJ1-2; 10 nucleotides agree with TRBD1. Germline-derived CDR1 and CDR2 are MNHNS and SASEGT. The CDR3 covers 14 residues. V lost 5 bases to trimming and J lost 5 bases; unmatched junction nucleotides: 5. The CDR3 nucleotides read TGTGCCAGCAGTTCGACAGGGGGCCTTTATGGCTACACCTTC. Translating it yields CASSSTGGLYGYTF.